This TCR beta chain was documented in a study of OX40 agonist ivuxolimab in advanced cancers. Only in-frame clones appear in the TCRdb table, and some are missing; sequencing was by immunoSEQ multiplex PCR. The data show some 90,000 clones, about nine tenths seen once. This TCR came from an adult with an advanced solid tumor such as melanoma, head and neck, liver or kidney cancer. Source: CD4+ or CD8+ T cells sorted from blood, taken in a trial of the OX40 agonist ivuxolimab.

CDR3 nucleotide sequence: TGTGCCAGTATGCAGCGGGGGAGCACAGATACGCAGTATTTT. It yields the protein CASMQRGSTDTQYF. The chain has TRBV19 and TRBJ2-3, with 8 positions matching TRBD2. Germline loops: CDR1 LNHDA, CDR2 SQIVND (reference sequence). There are 14 residues in the CDR3. Trimming took 7 bases from V and 0 from J; bases not matched to a gene: 3.